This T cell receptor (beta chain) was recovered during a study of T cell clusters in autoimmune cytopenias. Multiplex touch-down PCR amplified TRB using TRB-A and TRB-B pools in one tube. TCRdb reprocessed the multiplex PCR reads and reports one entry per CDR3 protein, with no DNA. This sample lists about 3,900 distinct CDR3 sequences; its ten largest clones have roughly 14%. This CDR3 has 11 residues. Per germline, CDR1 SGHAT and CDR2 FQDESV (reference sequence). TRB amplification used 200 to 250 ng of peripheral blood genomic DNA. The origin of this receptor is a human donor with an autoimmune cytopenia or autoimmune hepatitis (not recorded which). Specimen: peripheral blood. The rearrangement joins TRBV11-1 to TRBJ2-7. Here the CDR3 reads CASQRQSEQYF.